The next 9 T cell receptor beta chains were all read from a single sample in a study of T cell clonality in common variable immunodeficiency. Using immunoSEQ multiplex PCR, the repertoire was profiled, and TCRdb retains in-frame clones only, with some absent. The record shows around 45,000 clones for this sample, with no singletons present. The sequenced sample consisted of peripheral blood mononuclear cells. These receptors were collected from a person aged 18 to 70 in good health.

This clone was seen repeatedly, ten times or more. The observed sequence ends 3 residues before the CDR3 terminus, with the missing tail filled in from the germline J gene. V usage is TRBV7-6 and J usage is TRBJ1-5, with TRBD1 as a possible D gene (5 bases). Per germline, CDR1 SGHVS and CDR2 FNYEAQ. The CDR3 length is 17 residues. The V gene lost 2 bases and the J gene lost 0 bases, with 14 bases spanning the gap. Incomplete CDR3 DNA: TGTGCCAGCAGCTTAAGACAGACCTCTGATAGCAATCAGCCC. Its translation is CASSLRQTSDSNQP. The entire CDR3 reads CASSLRQTSDSNQPQHF.

This clone was counted at least ten times. The read halts 3 residues ahead of the CDR3 end, with the missing end drawn from the germline J gene. The gene calls are TRBV5-4 and TRBJ1-1; 7 nucleotides match TRBD1. The CDR3 totals 13 residues. CDR1 and CDR2 from the germline V gene are SGHNT and YYREEE (reference sequence). Losses at the gene ends were 3 bases for V and 5 bases for J; bases not matched to a gene: 4. CDR3 loop: CASSSRQGTEAFF. The CDR3 DNA, read in part, is TGTGCCAGCAGCTCTCGACAGGGTACTGAA. Full variable domain (rest looked up from reference TRBV5-4 and TRBJ1-1): ETGVTQSPTHLIKTRGQQVTLRCSSQSGHNTVSWYQQALGQGPQFIFQYYREEENGRGNFPPRFSGLQFPNYSSELNVNALELDDSALYLCASSSRQGTEAFFGQGTRLTVV.

For this clone: Read data end 3 residues before the CDR3 end; the end is taken from the germline J gene. J is TRBJ2-4 and V is TRBV18; tentatively, D is TRBD2 (6 bases). Looked up from germline, CDR1 is KGHSH and CDR2 is LQKENI. The CDR3 runs 13 residues. V was trimmed by 6 bases and J by 7 bases, leaving 13 bases between them. CDR3 DNA, as far as it was read: TGTGCCAGCTCGGAGGGCTCGGGGAACATT. Translation gives CASSEGSGNI. The entire CDR3 protein is CASSEGSGNIQYF.

This clone showed up many times. The read stops 3 residues short of the end of the CDR3; the missing end is completed from the germline J gene. The chain links TRBV7-9 to TRBJ2-1, with 8 positions matching TRBD2. With 6 bases clipped from V and 9 bases from J, the junction kept 10 bases outside the gene matches. Germline loops: CDR1 SEHNR, CDR2 FQNEAQ (reference sequence). The CDR3 loop spans 14 amino acids. CDR3: CASRPGGGPGEQFF. The sequenced part of the CDR3 DNA is TGTGCCAGCAGGCCCGGGGGGGGGCCCGGTGAG.

This clone was found many times. The observed sequence ends 3 residues before the CDR3 terminus, with the missing tail filled in from the germline J gene. This chain joins TRBV5-5 and TRBJ1-2; D is unresolved. Trimming removed 2 bases from V and 5 bases from J, with 10 bases in between. The CDR3 length is 13 residues. Germline V gene sequence: CDR1 SGHKS, CDR2 YYEKEE (reference sequence). Partial CDR3 DNA: TGTGCCAGCAGCTTTGCGGCGTCTTATGGC. The encoded protein is CASSFAASYG. The entire CDR3 is CASSFAASYGYTF. The entire variable domain, with the rest obtained from reference TRBV5-5 and TRBJ1-2, is as follows: DAGVTQSPTHLIKTRGQQVTLRCSPISGHKSVSWYQQVLGQGPQFIFQYYEKEERGRGNFPDRFSARQFPNYSSELNVNALLLGDSALYLCASSFAASYGYTFGSGTRLTVV.

Details on this clone: The CDR3 goes on 3 residues after the read ends, and that part is filled in from the germline J gene. This chain joins TRBV11-2 and TRBJ2-5; 8 nucleotides agree with TRBD2. With V trimmed by 4 bases and J by 4 bases, 2 bases remained unmatched. CDR1 and CDR2 (germline): SGHAT, FQNNGV. CDR3 length: 13 residues. This chain's CDR3 is CASSWGTRETQYF. The sequenced CDR3 bases are TGTGCCAGCAGCTGGGGGACTAGAGAGACC.

This clone was seen repeatedly, ten times or more. Read coverage stops 3 residues before the CDR3 terminus; the germline J gene supplies the remainder. This chain uses TRBV5-6 with TRBJ2-2, with D perhaps TRBD2 (6 bases). CDR3 length: 13 residues. Germline assignment: CDR1 SGHDT and CDR2 YYEEEE. With 3 bases removed from V and 4 bases from J, the gap between germline ends came to 7 bases. The CDR3 region is CASSYGGTGELFF. The part of the CDR3 DNA that was read is TGTGCCAGCAGCTACGGGGGCACCGGGGAG.

This clone appeared many times. The CDR3 end is not reached by the read, which stops 3 residues before it; the germline J gene fills it in. The chain is built from TRBV30 and TRBJ2-2, with 9 bases aligning to TRBD1. This CDR3 is built from 15 residues. Trimming at V came to 6 bases and at J to 3 bases, leaving 8 bases not matched to a gene. The germline V gene has CDR1 GTSNPN and CDR2 SVGIG (reference sequence). The CDR3 spells CACKPGQGHTGELFF. The sequenced part of the CDR3 DNA is TGTGCCTGCAAACCGGGACAGGGACACACCGGGGAG.

Of note for this clone: The read ends 3 residues shy of where the CDR3 ends; the end is completed using the germline J gene. The rearrangement joins TRBV2 to TRBJ1-3; D unclear. From germline, CDR1 is SNHLY and CDR2 FYNNEI. The CDR3 runs 14 residues. The ends were cut back, 2 bases at V and 4 bases at J, with 9 bases in the middle. The CDR3 is CASSERALGNTIYF. The sequenced part of the CDR3 DNA is TGTGCCAGCAGTGAAAGAGCTCTAGGAAACACC. Drawing the rest from reference TRBV2 and TRBJ1-3, the complete variable domain is EPEVTQTPSHQVTQMGQEVILRCVPISNHLYFYWYRQILGQKVEFLVSFYNNEISEKSEIFDDQFSVERPDGSNFTLKIRSTKLEDSAMYFCASSERALGNTIYFGEGSWLTVV.